The clone carrying this T cell receptor (beta chain) has ten or more counts. These data are taken from a study of early T cells in non-severe SARS-CoV-2 infection. TCRdb reprocessed the 5' RACE reads via MiXCR and lists one record per CDR3 protein. Among around 60,000 distinct CDR3 sequences, roughly a sixth were seen once, and the ten largest hold 7.5% to 10%. V lost 2 bases and J 7 bases, leaving 5 bases between the germline ends. This CDR3 comprises 12 residues. Germline CDR1 reads SEHNR; CDR2 reads FQNEAQ (reference sequence). The V gene is TRBV7-9, the J gene TRBJ2-2; D is undetermined. This material consisted of whole blood, taken at baseline. The sequence derives from an adult who was a healthcare worker with PCR-confirmed SARS-CoV-2 infection or an uninfected control (not recorded which). The CDR3 protein is CASSLSHGELFF. In DNA form, the CDR3 reads TGTGCCAGCAGCTTATCCCACGGGGAGCTGTTTTTT.